This TCR beta chain was identified in a study of blood T cells in healthy people across ages. The use of a sample-barcoded 5' primer and a J-beta primer mix characterized a second PCR of about 6 to 12 cycles. TCRdb redid the calling of the 5' RACE reads with MiXCR, one entry per CDR3 protein. In the table there are roughly 930,000 distinct CDR3 sequences, roughly 52% of which are singletons. Specimen: blood. This receptor was taken from a young man in good health.

In nucleotides, the CDR3 is TGTGCCAGCAGTTTTCTCGCCGGGACAGGGAGCTCCTACGAGCAGTACTTC. Protein: CASSFLAGTGSSYEQYF. This chain links TRBV27 with TRBJ2-7; 9 bases map to TRBD1. V shed 3 bases and J 0 bases; nucleotides not matched to a gene: 9. The CDR3 has 17 amino acids. Germline CDR1 reads MNHEY; CDR2 reads SMNVEV (reference sequence).